This T cell receptor (beta chain) was sequenced during a study of T cell changes during pregnancy in multiple sclerosis. Regarding this clone: The identical CDR3 is also encoded by other nucleotide sequences in the sample.

V gave up 3 bases and J gave up 4 bases; unmatched junction bases: 6. Germline V lookup: CDR1 SGHRS, CDR2 YFSETQ. CDR3 length: 15 residues. The repertoire was sequenced with immunoSEQ multiplex PCR; TCRdb's copy has only in-frame clones and lacks some. The sample includes some 110,000 clones, about 90% of them seen just once. The sequences come from peripheral blood, collected in the third trimester of pregnancy. This chain uses TRBV5-1 with TRBJ2-5; 10 bases are a match to TRBD2. The clonotype was recovered from a female donor with multiple sclerosis, enrolled in a pregnancy study. In nucleotides, the CDR3 is TGCGCCAGCAGCTCCCTAGCGGGAGAGGGAGAGACCCAGTACTTC. Amino acid sequence: CASSSLAGEGETQYF.